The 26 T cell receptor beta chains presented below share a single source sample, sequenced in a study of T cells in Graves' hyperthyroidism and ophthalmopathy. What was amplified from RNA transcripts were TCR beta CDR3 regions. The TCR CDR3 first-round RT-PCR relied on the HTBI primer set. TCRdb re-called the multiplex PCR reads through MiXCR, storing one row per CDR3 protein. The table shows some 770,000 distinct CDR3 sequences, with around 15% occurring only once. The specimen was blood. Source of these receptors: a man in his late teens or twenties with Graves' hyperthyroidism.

This CDR3 reads CASSLYTGPGNIQYF. Here the CDR3 DNA reads TGTGCCAGTAGCCTATATACGGGACCCGGAAACATTCAGTACTTC. The chain is built from TRBV6-1 and TRBJ2-4; D is possibly TRBD1 or TRBD2 (5 bases each). The CDR3 sequence is 15 residues long. With 9 bases removed from V and 6 bases from J, the gap between germline ends came to 21 bases. Germline V gene sequence: CDR1 MNHNS, CDR2 SASEGT.

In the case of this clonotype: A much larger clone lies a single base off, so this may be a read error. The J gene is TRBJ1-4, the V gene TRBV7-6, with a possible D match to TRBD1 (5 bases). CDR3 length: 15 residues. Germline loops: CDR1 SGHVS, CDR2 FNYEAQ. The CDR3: CASSPPRGTDEELFF. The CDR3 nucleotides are TGTGCCAGCAGCCCGCCAAGGGGAACAGATGAAGAACTGTTTTTT.

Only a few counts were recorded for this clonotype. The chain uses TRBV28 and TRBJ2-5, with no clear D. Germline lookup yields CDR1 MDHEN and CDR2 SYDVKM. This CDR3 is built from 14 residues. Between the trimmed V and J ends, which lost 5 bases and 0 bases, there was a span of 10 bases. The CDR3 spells CASSGVRYQETQYF. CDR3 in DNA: TGTGCCAGCAGTGGGGTCCGGTACCAAGAGACCCAGTACTTC. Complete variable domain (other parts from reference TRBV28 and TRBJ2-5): DVKVTQSSRYLVKRTGEKVFLECVQDMDHENMFWYRQDPGLGLRLIYFSYDVKMKEKGDIPEGYSVSREKKERFSLILESASTNQTSMYLCASSGVRYQETQYFGPGTRLLVL.

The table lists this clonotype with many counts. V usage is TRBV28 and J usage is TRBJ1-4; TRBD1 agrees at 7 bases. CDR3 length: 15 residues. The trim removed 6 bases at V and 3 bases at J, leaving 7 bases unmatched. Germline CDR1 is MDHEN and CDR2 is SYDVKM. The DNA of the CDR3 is TGTGCCAGCAGCCCGGCCGGGACAGCTAATGAAAAACTGTTTTTT. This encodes CASSPAGTANEKLFF.

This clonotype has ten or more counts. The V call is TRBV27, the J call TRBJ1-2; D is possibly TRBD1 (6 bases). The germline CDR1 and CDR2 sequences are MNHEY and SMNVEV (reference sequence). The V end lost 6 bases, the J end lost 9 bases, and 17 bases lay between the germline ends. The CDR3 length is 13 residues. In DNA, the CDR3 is TGTGCCAGCAGCTACGACAGGTCCGGGAGCTACACCTTC. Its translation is CASSYDRSGSYTF.

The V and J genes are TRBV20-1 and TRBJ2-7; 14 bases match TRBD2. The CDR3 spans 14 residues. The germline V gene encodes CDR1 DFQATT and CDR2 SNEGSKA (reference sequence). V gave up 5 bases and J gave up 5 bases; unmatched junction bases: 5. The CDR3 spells CSAPTSGRAHEQYF. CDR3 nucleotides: TGCAGTGCTCCGACTAGCGGGAGGGCCCACGAGCAGTACTTC.

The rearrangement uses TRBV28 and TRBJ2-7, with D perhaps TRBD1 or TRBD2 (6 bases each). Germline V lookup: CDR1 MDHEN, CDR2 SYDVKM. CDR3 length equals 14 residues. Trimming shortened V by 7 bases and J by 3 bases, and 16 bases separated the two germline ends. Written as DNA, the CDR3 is TGTGCCAGCACCCTAGCTAGGGGGGTCTACGAGCAGTACTTC. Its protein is CASTLARGVYEQYF.

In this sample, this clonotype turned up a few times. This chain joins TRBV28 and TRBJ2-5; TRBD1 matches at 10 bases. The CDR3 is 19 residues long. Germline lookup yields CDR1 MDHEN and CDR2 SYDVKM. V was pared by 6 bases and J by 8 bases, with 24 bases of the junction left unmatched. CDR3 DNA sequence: TGTGCCAGCAGCCCTACCGGGACAGGGGAACAGCGGAGGAGGGGAACCCAGTACTTC. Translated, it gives CASSPTGTGEQRRRGTQYF. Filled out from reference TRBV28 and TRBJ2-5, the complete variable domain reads DVKVTQSSRYLVKRTGEKVFLECVQDMDHENMFWYRQDPGLGLRLIYFSYDVKMKEKGDIPEGYSVSREKKERFSLILESASTNQTSMYLCASSPTGTGEQRRRGTQYFGPGTRLLVL.

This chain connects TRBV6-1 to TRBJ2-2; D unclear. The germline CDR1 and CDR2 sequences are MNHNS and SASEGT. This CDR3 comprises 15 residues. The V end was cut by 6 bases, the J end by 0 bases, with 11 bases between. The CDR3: CASSPQIANTGELFF. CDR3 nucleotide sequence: TGTGCCAGCAGCCCCCAGATAGCGAACACCGGGGAGCTGTTTTTT.

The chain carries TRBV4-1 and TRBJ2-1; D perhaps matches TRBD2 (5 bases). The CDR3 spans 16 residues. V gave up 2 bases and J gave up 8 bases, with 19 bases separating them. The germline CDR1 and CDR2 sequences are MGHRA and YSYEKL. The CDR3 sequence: CASSQTLGIAGDEQFF. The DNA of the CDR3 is TGCGCCAGCAGCCAAACCCTCGGGATCGCGGGCGATGAGCAGTTCTTC.

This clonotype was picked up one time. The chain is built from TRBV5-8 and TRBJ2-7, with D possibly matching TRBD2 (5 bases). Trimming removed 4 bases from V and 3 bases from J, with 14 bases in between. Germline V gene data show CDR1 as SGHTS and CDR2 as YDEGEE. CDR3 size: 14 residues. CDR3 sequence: CASSRWEQYYEQYF. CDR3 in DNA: TGTGCCAGCAGCCGGTGGGAGCAGTACTACGAGCAGTACTTC.

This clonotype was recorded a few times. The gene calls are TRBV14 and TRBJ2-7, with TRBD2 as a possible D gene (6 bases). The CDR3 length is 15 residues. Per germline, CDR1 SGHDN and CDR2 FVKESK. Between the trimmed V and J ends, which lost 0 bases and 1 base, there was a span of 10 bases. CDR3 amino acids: CASSQDGRLSYEQYF. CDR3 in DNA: TGTGCCAGCAGCCAAGATGGGAGGCTTTCCTACGAGCAGTACTTC.

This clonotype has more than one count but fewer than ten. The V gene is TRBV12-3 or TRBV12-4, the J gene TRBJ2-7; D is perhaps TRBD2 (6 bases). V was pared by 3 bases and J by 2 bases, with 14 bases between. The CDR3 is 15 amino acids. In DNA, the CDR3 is TGTGCCAGCAGTTTGGTCGGCGGGAACACCTACGAGCAGTACTTC. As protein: CASSLVGGNTYEQYF.

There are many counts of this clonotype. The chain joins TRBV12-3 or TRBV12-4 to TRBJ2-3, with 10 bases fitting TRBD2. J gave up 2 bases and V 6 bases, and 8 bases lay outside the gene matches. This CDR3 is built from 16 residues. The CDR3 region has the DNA TGTGCCAGCAGACGATTAGCGGGAGGATCCACAGATACGCAGTATTTT. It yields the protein CASRRLAGGSTDTQYF.

DNA of the CDR3: TGCGCCAGCAGCCAAGAAGTCGAGCCAGATACGCAGTATTTT. Its protein is CASSQEVEPDTQYF. This sequence joins TRBV4-1 and TRBJ2-3; D unclear. The CDR3 runs to 14 residues. The germline V gene encodes CDR1 MGHRA and CDR2 YSYEKL. The V end was cut by 0 bases, the J end by 4 bases, with 8 bases between.

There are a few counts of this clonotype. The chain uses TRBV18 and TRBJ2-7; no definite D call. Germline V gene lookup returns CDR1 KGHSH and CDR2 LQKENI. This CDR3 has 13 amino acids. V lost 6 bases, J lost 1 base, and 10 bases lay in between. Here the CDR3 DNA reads TGTGCCAGCTCCCCGGACGTTTCCTACGAGCAGTACTTC. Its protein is CASSPDVSYEQYF.

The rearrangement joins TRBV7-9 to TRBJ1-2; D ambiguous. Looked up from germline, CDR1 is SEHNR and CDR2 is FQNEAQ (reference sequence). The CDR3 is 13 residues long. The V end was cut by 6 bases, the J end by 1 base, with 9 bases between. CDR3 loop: CASRSVGNYGYTF. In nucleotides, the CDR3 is TGTGCCAGCAGGTCCGTCGGTAACTATGGCTACACCTTC. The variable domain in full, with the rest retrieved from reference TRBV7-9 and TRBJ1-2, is DTGVSQNPRHKITKRGQNVTFRCDPISEHNRLYWYRQTLGQGPEFLTYFQNEAQLEKSRLLSDRFSAERPKGSFSTLEIQRTEQGDSAMYLCASRSVGNYGYTFGSGTRLTVV.

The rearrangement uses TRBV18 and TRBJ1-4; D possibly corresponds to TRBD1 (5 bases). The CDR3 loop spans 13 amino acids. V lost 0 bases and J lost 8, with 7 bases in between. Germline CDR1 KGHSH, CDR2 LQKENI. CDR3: CASSPPGGEKLFF. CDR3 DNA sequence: TGTGCCAGCTCACCACCTGGGGGGGAAAAACTGTTTTTT.

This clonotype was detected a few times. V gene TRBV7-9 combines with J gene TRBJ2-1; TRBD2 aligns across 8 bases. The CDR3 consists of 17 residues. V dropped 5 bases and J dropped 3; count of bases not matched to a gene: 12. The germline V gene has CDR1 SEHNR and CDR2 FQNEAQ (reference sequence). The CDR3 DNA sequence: TGTGCCAGCAGCGGGTGGCGGGAGGCTCCGGACTACAATGAGCAGTTCTTC. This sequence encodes CASSGWREAPDYNEQFF.

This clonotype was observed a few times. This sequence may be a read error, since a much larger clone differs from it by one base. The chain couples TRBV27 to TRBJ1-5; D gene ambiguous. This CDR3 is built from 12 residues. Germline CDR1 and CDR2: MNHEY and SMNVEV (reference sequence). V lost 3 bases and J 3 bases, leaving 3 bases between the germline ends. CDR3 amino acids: CASSFHNQPQHF. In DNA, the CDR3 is TGTGCCAGCAGTTTTCACAATCAGCCCCAGCATTTT.

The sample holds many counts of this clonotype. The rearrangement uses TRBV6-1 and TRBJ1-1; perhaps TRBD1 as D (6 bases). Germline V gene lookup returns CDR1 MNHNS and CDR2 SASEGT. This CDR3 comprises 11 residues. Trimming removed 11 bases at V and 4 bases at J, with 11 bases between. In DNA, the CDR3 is TGTGCCGGGGGGGGCGGCACTGAAGCTTTCTTT. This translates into CAGGGGTEAFF.

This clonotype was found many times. CDR3 sequence reads: CASSSRQGGSYEQYF. The DNA for the CDR3 is TGTGCCAGCAGTTCCAGACAGGGGGGCTCCTACGAGCAGTACTTC. This rearrangement joins TRBV28 to TRBJ2-7; 9 bases agree with TRBD1. V gave up 4 bases and J gave up 0 bases; unmatched junction bases: 4. CDR1 is MDHEN, CDR2 SYDVKM, per germline. This CDR3 has 15 residues.

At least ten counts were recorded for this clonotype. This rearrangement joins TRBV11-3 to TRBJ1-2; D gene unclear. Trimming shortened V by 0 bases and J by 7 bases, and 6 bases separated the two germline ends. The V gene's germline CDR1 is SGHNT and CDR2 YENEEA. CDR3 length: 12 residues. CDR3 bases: TGTGCCAGCAGCTTAGAAGACCGTGGCTACACCTTC. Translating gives CASSLEDRGYTF. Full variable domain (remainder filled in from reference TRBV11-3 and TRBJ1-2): EAGVVQSPRYKIIEKKQPVAFWCNPISGHNTLYWYLQNLGQGPELLIRYENEEAVDDSQLPKDRFSAERLKGVDSTLKIQPAELGDSAVYLCASSLEDRGYTFGSGTRLTVV.

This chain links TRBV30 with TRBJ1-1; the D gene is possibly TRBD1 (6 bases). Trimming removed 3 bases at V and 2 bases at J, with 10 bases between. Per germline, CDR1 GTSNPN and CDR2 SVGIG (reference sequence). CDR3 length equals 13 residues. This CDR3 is CAWRPGANTEAFF. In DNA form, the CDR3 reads TGTGCCTGGAGGCCAGGGGCAAACACTGAAGCTTTCTTT.

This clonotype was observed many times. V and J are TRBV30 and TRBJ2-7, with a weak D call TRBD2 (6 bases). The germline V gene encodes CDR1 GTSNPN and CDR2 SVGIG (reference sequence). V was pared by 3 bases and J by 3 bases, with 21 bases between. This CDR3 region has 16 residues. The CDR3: CAWRRGILAINYEQYF. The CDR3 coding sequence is TGTGCCTGGAGAAGAGGGATCCTAGCGATTAACTACGAGCAGTACTTC.

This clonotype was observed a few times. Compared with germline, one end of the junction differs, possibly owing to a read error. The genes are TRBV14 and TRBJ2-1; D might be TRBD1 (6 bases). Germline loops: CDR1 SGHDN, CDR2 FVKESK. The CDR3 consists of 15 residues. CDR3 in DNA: TGTGCCAGCAGCCATTGGGGCAGGGGTGGAGATGAGCAGCTCTTC. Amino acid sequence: CASSHWGRGGDEQLF.